Listed below are T cell receptor beta chains from one sample, sequenced in a study of CD8 T cells in Susac syndrome. TCRdb called the immunoSEQ multiplex PCR reads again in MiXCR, with one record for every CDR3 protein. This table holds about 240,000 distinct CDR3 sequences, almost 97% found once. Sequenced: CD4+ T cells from PBMCs. The receptors were gathered from a human donor with Susac syndrome. The CDR3 runs from the conserved cysteine through the conserved F or W. Each record gives: clone size, V gene, D gene, J gene, CDR3 DNA, CDR3 protein. D genes are given only for firm matches. Clone size is stated in some rows and not others, as once, few, many or a class when expanded.

>.|TRBV3-1|TRBD2|TRBJ2-6
TGTGCCAGCAGCCCGGGACTAGCGGGAGGAGTGGGTGGGGCCAACGTCCTGACTTTC
CASSPGLAGGVGGANVLTF
>.|TRBV30|.|TRBJ1-2
TGTGCCTGGAGTCCCCAGATTTGGCTTAACGATGGCTACACCTTC
CAWSPQIWLNDGYTF
>.|TRBV6-2/TRBV6-3|TRBD2|TRBJ2-7
TGTGCCAGCAGTTACCTGAAAAGGGGACGGACTAGCTACGAGCAGTACTTC
CASSYLKRGRTSYEQYF
>.|TRBV29-1|.|TRBJ2-1
TGCAGCGGCTCCAGGAAGGGGCAGGACAATGAGCAGTTCTTC
CSGSRKGQDNEQFF
>.|TRBV29-1|.|TRBJ2-7
TGCAGCGTTGCTGGGACCTTAACCTACGAGCAGTACTTC
CSVAGTLTYEQYF
>.|TRBV20-1|.|TRBJ1-1
TGCAGTGCACACCACGCGGGTGAAGCTTTCTTT
CSAHHAGEAFF
>.|TRBV20-1|.|TRBJ1-5
TGCAGTGCTGGACCGGGGGATCAGCCCCAGCATTTT
CSAGPGDQPQHF
>.|TRBV12-3/TRBV12-4|.|TRBJ2-5
TGTGCCAGCAGTCAAACAGAGAAAGAGACCCAGTACTTC
CASSQTEKETQYF
>.|TRBV9|.|TRBJ1-1
TGTGCCAGCAGCGGTGGAGTGTGGGACACTGAAGCTTTCTTT
CASSGGVWDTEAFF
>.|TRBV10-3|.|TRBJ1-1
TGTGCCACCGGGGGGACTGAAAACACTGAAGCTTTCTTT
CATGGTENTEAFF
>.|TRBV20-1|.|TRBJ2-7
TGCAGTGCTAGAGATCCGTCCCGCGTAACCCCCTACGAGCAGTACTTC
CSARDPSRVTPYEQYF
>.|TRBV9|.|TRBJ2-2
TGTGCCAGCAGCGCGTCACTAGGGGGGTCCGGGGAGCTGTTTTTT
CASSASLGGSGELFF
>.|TRBV2|TRBD2|TRBJ2-5
TGTGCCAGCAGTGAAGGACTAGCGGGAGGGCCCCAGTACTTC
CASSEGLAGGPQYF
>.|TRBV6-4|.|TRBJ1-2
TGTGCCAGCAGTGAGTCCACAGGGTTTGGTGGCTACACCTTC
CASSESTGFGGYTF
>once|TRBV9|.|TRBJ2-2
TGTGCCAGCAGCGTAGGAGGCTGGGCCCCAGTACCGCGGGACACCGGGGAGCTGTTTTTT
CASSVGGWAPVPRDTGELFF
>once|TRBV5-1|.|TRBJ1-1
TGCGCCAGCAGCTTGGCCACGGAGAACACTGAAGCTTTCTTT
CASSLATENTEAFF
>.|TRBV9|.|TRBJ2-1
TGTGCCAGCAGCGTTAGGGCGGTTTCTATTGAGCAGTTCTTC
CASSVRAVSIEQFF
>.|TRBV5-6|.|TRBJ2-7
TGTGCCAGCAGCTTGGGGTACGGGGTAGGCTACGAGCAGTACTTC
CASSLGYGVGYEQYF
>.|TRBV30|.|TRBJ1-1
TGTGCCTGGGAAAATTTACAAGGGACTGAAGCTTTCTTT
CAWENLQGTEAFF
>.|TRBV3-1|.|TRBJ1-5
TGTGCCAGCAGCGGGCCCGGGGGTATCAATCAGCCCCAGCATTTT
CASSGPGGINQPQHF
>.|TRBV24-1|.|TRBJ1-5
TGTGCCACCAGTGATGTGGGACAGCCCCAGCATTTT
CATSDVGQPQHF
>.|TRBV20-1|TRBD1|TRBJ1-5
TGCAGTGCTAGTGACCCCAGGGGGCCGGGCAATCAGCCCCAGCATTTT
CSASDPRGPGNQPQHF
>.|TRBV29-1|.|TRBJ1-2
TGCAGCGTTGAACAGGGAAACTATGGCTACACCTTC
CSVEQGNYGYTF
>.|TRBV3-1|.|TRBJ2-3
TGTGCCAGCAGCCAAGCCCAGGTGGGGCCCACAGATACGCAGTATTTT
CASSQAQVGPTDTQYF
>.|TRBV4-2|.|TRBJ2-5
TGTGCCAGCAGCCAAGACATGCGGGAGACCCAGTACTTC
CASSQDMRETQYF
>.|TRBV20-1|.|TRBJ1-5
TGCAGTGCTGTTACAACTAATAGCAATCAGCCCCAGCATTTT
CSAVTTNSNQPQHF